This T cell receptor beta chain was profiled in a study of somatic mutations in cytotoxic T cells in rheumatoid arthritis. Study conclusions and caveats: No significant CD8+ T-cell clonality difference was found between rheumatoid arthritis patients and age-matched controls. For patients with rheumatoid arthritis, CD8+ clonality went up with age, while healthy controls showed no such change.

This clone rates as medium-sized. The antigen is undetermined. Sequenced by immunoSEQ multiplex PCR; TCRdb stores in-frame clones only, minus some. Of over 15,000 clones listed, roughly 65% are singletons. This receptor was taken from an adult with rheumatoid arthritis. The sample consisted of CD8+ T cells sorted from blood.

This CDR3 is CASRGREGPDQPQHF. CDR3 bases: TGTGCCAGCAGGGGGAGGGAGGGGCCTGATCAGCCCCAGCATTTT. The V call is TRBV2, the J call TRBJ1-5; perhaps TRBD1 as D (5 bases). V was trimmed by 6 bases and J by 5 bases, leaving 17 bases between them. Germline CDR1 SNHLY, CDR2 FYNNEI. This CDR3 has 15 amino acids.